This TCR beta chain was documented in a study of T cells in Graves' hyperthyroidism and ophthalmopathy. General observations from the study: Ophthalmopathy was model-predicted a median approximately 6.4 months pre-onset.

RNA transcripts served as the template for amplifying TCR beta CDR3 regions. HTBI primers were employed in a first-round RT-PCR of the TCR CDR3. MiXCR was run by TCRdb on the multiplex PCR reads, yielding one entry per CDR3 protein. The table has fewer than 350,000 distinct CDR3 sequences, roughly 14% seen once; the top ten hold 6% to 8%. This clonotype was seen ten or more times. Its antigen remains unknown. Germline V gene sequence: CDR1 KGHSH, CDR2 LQKENI. V was clipped by 3 bases and J by 4 bases, with 7 bases between them. This CDR3 contains 12 residues. In making diagnoses, clinical symptoms, serum thyroxine and TRAb, thyroid ultrasound and orbital computed tomography were all used.

Sequencing input: blood. The chain joins TRBV18 to TRBJ2-7; weak D call: TRBD1 (5 bases). This TCR derives from a woman in her thirties with Graves' hyperthyroidism that later progressed to Graves' ophthalmopathy. The CDR3 protein is CASSPRQYEQYF. DNA for the CDR3: TGTGCCAGCTCACCGAGACAGTACGAGCAGTACTTC.